The text below deals with one T cell receptor beta chain. What this receptor recognizes is not known. No per-base quality is available; no much larger clone lies one base away. Per the publication, the time point label means: pre-treatment sample, taken before nivolumab and TIL therapy. Adults with stage 4 NSCLC were enrolled in a dual-center phase I trial from 2017 to January 2020. The samples were drawn from an open-label, single-arm phase I trial testing tumor-infiltrating lymphocyte therapy combined with nivolumab in advanced non-small cell lung cancer. Blood mononuclear cells from EDTA tubes were isolated by Ficoll gradient, snap-frozen as pellets, and DNA was extracted with a Qiagen mini-prep kit. The sample belongs to a study of TIL therapy for anti-PD-1-resistant metastatic lung cancer (dated by TCRdb to about 2021). Context from the whole study: Before any PD-1/PD-L1 blockade was given, tumors were harvested, nivolumab was then administered, and patients who progressed went on to receive lymphodepletion, an infusion of expanded TIL, and IL-2. A median age of around 56 years (range about 35-75) and a median tumor PD-L1 proportion score of 6% were recorded among enrolled patients. Most of the cohort had lung adenocarcinoma, several tumors were EGFR-mutant and two were ALK-rearranged, and half of the patients were current or former smokers. Across the cohort, whole-exome sequencing showed a median non-synonymous tumor mutation burden of about 1.5 mutations per megabase. Tumor and peripheral blood T cell receptor beta sequencing was used to track clonotypes across tumor, expanded TIL product and serial blood samples.

The immunoSEQ v3 hsTCRB kit was used to amplify TCR beta CDR3 regions from genomic DNA through bias-controlled multiplex PCR. TCR libraries were sequenced on an Illumina NextSeq 500 to about 1.8 million read pairs for survey level or roughly 5-6.5 million for deep level. Processing in the source paper ran as follows. V, D and J genes were assigned, non-productive sequences were removed, and clonality was reported by immunoSEQ Analyzer software. Repertoires were compared by productive Simpson clonality and by the Morisita overlap index of productive TRB rearrangements between infused TIL and blood. Absolute clonotype counts in blood were estimated as lymphocyte count times CD3+ fraction times the clone's productive frequency. The source is immuneACCESS, and TCRdb retained only in-frame sequences with V and J called. Part of the clones is not carried over; for the studies checked, unresolved V genes explain less than half of this, and the remainder is unexplained. The V and J calls and clone size come from that table; D and trimming were worked out from the DNA. The sample includes 36,000 or so clones, with roughly 80% observed a single time. The top ten constitute 4.5% to 6% of the sample.

The CDR3 runs 14 amino acids, cysteine and phenylalanine included. Solely the CDR3 DNA is kept, with 42 bases framed from the first base. The germline V gene (reference sequence) specifies LNHDA as CDR1 and SQIVND as CDR2. V is cut by 10 bases and J by 3 bases, and the space between the germline ends is 16 bases. What the work shows at the level of the full study, not this receptor alone: The baseline peripheral repertoire was partially replaced by infused TIL clonotypes, which then decayed over months, and persistence showed no apparent association with response. Generalizability was limited because the cohort was highly selected, with more treatment-naive, never-smoker and oncogene-addicted patients included than is typical. The study protocol defined all tumor marker inferences as exploratory.

The receptor's source is a person aged 25 to 85 with non-small cell lung cancer. This chain joins TRBV19 to TRBJ1-5; TRBD1 could be the D gene, as 6 bases match. The sample consisted of blood, taken at baseline. Read as DNA, the sequence is TGTGCCACTTCGGACAGATATGACAATCAGCCCCAGCATTTT. Its product reads: CATSDRYDNQPQHF. Here the CDR3 is joined to the reference TRBV19 and TRBJ1-5 genes, and the full variable domain is: DGGITQSPKYLFRKEGQNVTLSCEQNLNHDAMYWYRQDPGQGLRLIYYSQIVNDFQKGDIAEGYSVSREKKESFPLTVTSAQKNPTAFYLCATSDRYDNQPQHFGDGTRLSIL.